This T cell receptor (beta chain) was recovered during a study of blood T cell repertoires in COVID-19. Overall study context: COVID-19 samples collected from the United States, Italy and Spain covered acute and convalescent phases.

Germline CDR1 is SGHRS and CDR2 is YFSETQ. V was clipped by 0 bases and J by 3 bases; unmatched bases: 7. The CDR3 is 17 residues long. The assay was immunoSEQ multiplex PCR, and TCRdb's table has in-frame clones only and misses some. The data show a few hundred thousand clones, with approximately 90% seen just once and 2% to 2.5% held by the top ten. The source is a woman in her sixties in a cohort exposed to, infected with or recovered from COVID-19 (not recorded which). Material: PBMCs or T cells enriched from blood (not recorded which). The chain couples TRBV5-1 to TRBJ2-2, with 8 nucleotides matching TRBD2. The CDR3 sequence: CASSLARGTRDTGELFF. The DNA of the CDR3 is TGCGCCAGCAGCTTGGCCAGAGGGACTAGAGACACCGGGGAGCTGTTTTTT. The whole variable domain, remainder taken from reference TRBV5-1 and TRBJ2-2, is KAGVTQTPRYLIKTRGQQVTLSCSPISGHRSVSWYQQTPGQGLQFLFEYFSETQRNKGNFPGRFSGRQFSNSRSEMNVSTLELGDSALYLCASSLARGTRDTGELFFGEGSRLTVL.